This T cell receptor beta chain originates from a study of radiotherapy plus CTLA-4 blockade in lung cancer (dated by TCRdb to the late 2010s). For context, the study as a whole: Objective responses occurred in roughly 20% of enrolled patients, and less than 35% achieved disease control. Overall study results and their limits: TCR clones derived from tumors expanded in peripheral blood after treatment with radiotherapy and ipilimumab. The strongest predictors of response were reported to be early dynamic shifts in blood T cell clones along with a rise in serum interferon-beta following radiation.

The method was the immunoSEQ multiplex PCR assay. The clones in this table, taken by TCRdb from immuneACCESS, are in-frame only. Not every clone is retained; where verified, under half of the shortfall comes from an unresolved V gene, and the cause of the rest is unknown. In all, the sample holds around 120,000 clones, and roughly 80% of those were seen once. The ten top clones hold over 4% of the sample. As to this clone: What antigen it recognizes has not been identified. Nothing much larger sits one base from this clone, and base qualities are not available.

The study evaluated CTLA-4 blockade (ipilimumab) given together with focal radiation therapy in patients who had chemo-refractory metastatic non-small-cell lung cancer. Deletion took 1 base off V and 4 bases off J, with a span of 14 bases between the germline ends. The CDR3 goes from the cysteine to the phenylalanine over 15 residues. Only the CDR3 DNA is retained, 45 bases long and in frame from the first base. For CDR1 and CDR2, the germline V gene lists SGHRS and YFSETQ. The rearranged chain carries TRBV5-1 and TRBJ1-2; TRBD1 could be the D gene, as 5 bases match. The sequenced sample was peripheral blood, obtained from a patient treated with radiotherapy plus ipilimumab. This sequence was found in a human donor with non-small cell lung cancer who had a partial response to radiotherapy plus ipilimumab. This receptor carries the CDR3 CASSLTTGRVYGYTF. At the DNA level, the sequence is TGCGCCAGCAGCTTGACCACAGGCAGGGTCTATGGCTACACCTTC.